The source of this T cell receptor (beta chain) is a study of T cell responses to AZD1222 COVID-19 vaccine. Points on this clone: Antigen: not known.

The assay was immunoSEQ multiplex PCR, and TCRdb's table has in-frame clones only and misses some. This sample yields 120,000 or so clones, of which roughly 92% are seen a single time; around 1.5% belongs to the top ten. General study points: The donor group comprised mostly white British people and more females; the analysis possibly underestimated clonal diversity. Of the AZD1222 recipients, only five to seven were seropositive at baseline. Per reports, nearly half of all spike-specific TCRs target regions that are unmutated in variants.

The germline gives CDR1 LNHDA, CDR2 SQIVND (reference sequence). The CDR3 runs 14 residues. V was shortened by 6 bases and J by 7 bases, with 13 bases between the two germline ends. Sample: peripheral blood, taken on day 0 of AZD1222 vaccination. This TCR came from an adult in good health. This rearrangement joins TRBV19 to TRBJ1-6, with a tentative D call TRBD1 (5 bases). The chain's CDR3 is CASRAGSLNSPLHF. CDR3 coding DNA: TGTGCCAGTAGGGCAGGGAGTTTAAATTCACCCCTCCACTTT. Together with reference TRBV19 and TRBJ1-6, the CDR3 gives the full variable domain: DGGITQSPKYLFRKEGQNVTLSCEQNLNHDAMYWYRQDPGQGLRLIYYSQIVNDFQKGDIAEGYSVSREKKESFPLTVTSAQKNPTAFYLCASRAGSLNSPLHFGNGTRLTVT.